A single T cell receptor beta chain is shown here with its context. Self-reported history from a screening survey and questionnaire set each donor's cohort. The data stem from a study of blood T cell repertoires in COVID-19. The germline gives CDR1 SEHNR, CDR2 FQNEAQ (reference sequence). Between the trimmed V and J ends, which lost 5 bases and 6 bases, there was a span of 21 bases. This CDR3 is built from 16 residues. Method: immunoSEQ multiplex PCR; TCRdb's copy keeps in-frame clones and lacks some. Counted here are more than 300,000 clones, more than 85% occurring once; the ten biggest clones make up about 18%.

The chain is built from TRBV7-9 and TRBJ2-3; tentative D call: TRBD2 (7 bases). The sequenced material came from PBMCs or T cells enriched from blood (not recorded which). The clonotype was recovered from a woman in her thirties who had recovered from COVID-19. CDR3 in amino acids: CASSPTPGGAGDTQYF. CDR3 nucleotides: TGTGCCAGCAGCCCGACCCCGGGGGGCGCAGGGGATACGCAGTATTTT.